This is a list of T cell receptor beta chains from one sample in a study of Graves' ophthalmopathy and Graves' hyperthyroidism. TCRdb processed the multiplex PCR reads anew with MiXCR; each CDR3 protein has one entry. The table lists about 390,000 distinct CDR3 sequences, about a sixth of them singletons. Sequenced sample: peripheral blood. Receptors were obtained from an adult woman with stable Graves' hyperthyroidism. Both conserved end residues are part of each CDR3. Each record gives: D gene, J gene, clone size, V gene, CDR3 protein, CDR3 DNA. A D gene is named only where the DNA matches it firmly. Size values are once, few and many counts, or a class for expanded clones, and some rows have none.

D gene: TRBD2; J gene: TRBJ2-7; clone size: many; V gene: TRBV7-8; CDR3 protein: CASSQRTSGSSYEQYF; CDR3 DNA: TGTGCCAGCAGCCAAAGGACTAGCGGGAGTAGCTACGAGCAGTACTTC
D gene: TRBD2; J gene: TRBJ2-5; clone size: many; V gene: TRBV15; CDR3 protein: CATSNKTSMVQETQYF; CDR3 DNA: TGTGCCACCAGCAACAAGACTAGCATGGTTCAAGAGACCCAGTACTTC
D gene: TRBD1; J gene: TRBJ1-5; clone size: many; V gene: TRBV6-1; CDR3 protein: CATRDRVNNQPQHF; CDR3 DNA: TGTGCCACCCGTGACAGGGTAAACAATCAGCCCCAGCATTTT
D gene: -; J gene: TRBJ2-7; clone size: many; V gene: TRBV4-1; CDR3 protein: CASSQDQTGSYEQYF; CDR3 DNA: TGCGCCAGCAGCCAAGATCAGACTGGCTCCTACGAGCAGTACTTC
D gene: TRBD1; J gene: TRBJ1-1; clone size: many; V gene: TRBV19; CDR3 protein: CASSGQGTEAFF; CDR3 DNA: TGTGCCAGCTCAGGACAGGGTACTGAAGCTTTCTTT
D gene: -; J gene: TRBJ2-5; clone size: many; V gene: TRBV4-1; CDR3 protein: CASSQTPGTSETQYF; CDR3 DNA: TGCGCCAGCAGCCAAACCCCCGGGACTTCGGAGACCCAGTACTTC
D gene: -; J gene: TRBJ2-3; clone size: many; V gene: TRBV12-3/TRBV12-4; CDR3 protein: CASSSHSTDTQYF; CDR3 DNA: TGTGCCAGCAGTTCGCACAGCACAGATACGCAGTATTTT
D gene: -; J gene: TRBJ2-2; clone size: -; V gene: TRBV28; CDR3 protein: CASTPPKGRGNTGELFF; CDR3 DNA: TGTGCCAGCACCCCCCCCAAGGGTCGGGGTAACACCGGGGAGCTGTTTTTT
D gene: -; J gene: TRBJ1-5; clone size: many; V gene: TRBV7-8; CDR3 protein: CASSRTASNQPQHF; CDR3 DNA: TGTGCCAGCAGCAGAACCGCTAGCAATCAGCCCCAGCATTTT
D gene: TRBD1; J gene: TRBJ1-5; clone size: few; V gene: TRBV11-1; CDR3 protein: CASSLSGQGANQPQHF; CDR3 DNA: TGTGCCAGCAGCTTATCTGGACAGGGGGCAAATCAGCCCCAGCATTTT
D gene: -; J gene: TRBJ2-7; clone size: many; V gene: TRBV6-5; CDR3 protein: CASSYRGAYEQYF; CDR3 DNA: TGTGCCAGCAGTTATCGGGGAGCCTACGAGCAGTACTTC
D gene: -; J gene: TRBJ1-6; clone size: many; V gene: TRBV5-1; CDR3 protein: CASSPVVATDNSPLHF; CDR3 DNA: TGCGCCAGCAGCCCGGTGGTGGCCACGGATAATTCACCCCTCCACTTT
D gene: TRBD1; J gene: TRBJ2-5; clone size: -; V gene: TRBV12-3/TRBV12-4; CDR3 protein: CASSTRTGVYQETQYF; CDR3 DNA: TGTGCCAGCAGTACTAGGACAGGGGTCTACCAAGAGACCCAGTACTTC
D gene: TRBD2; J gene: TRBJ2-5; clone size: -; V gene: TRBV6-1; CDR3 protein: CASRERGGWETQYF; CDR3 DNA: TGTGCCAGCAGGGAGCGGGGGGGCTGGGAGACCCAGTACTTC
D gene: TRBD2; J gene: TRBJ2-7; clone size: few; V gene: TRBV5-1; CDR3 protein: CASSWGGSPYEQYF; CDR3 DNA: TGCGCCAGCAGCTGGGGCGGGAGCCCCTACGAGCAGTACTTC
D gene: -; J gene: TRBJ1-5; clone size: few; V gene: TRBV7-2; CDR3 protein: CASSREFSNQPQHF; CDR3 DNA: TGTGCCAGCAGCCGGGAATTTAGCAATCAGCCCCAGCATTTT
D gene: TRBD1; J gene: TRBJ2-7; clone size: many; V gene: TRBV10-2; CDR3 protein: CATIQTGVKYEQYF; CDR3 DNA: TGCGCCACCATTCAGACAGGGGTAAAATACGAGCAGTACTTC
D gene: -; J gene: TRBJ2-7; clone size: many; V gene: TRBV6-1; CDR3 protein: CASSPQGGISYEQYF; CDR3 DNA: TGTGCCAGCAGTCCCCAGGGCGGGATCAGCTACGAGCAGTACTTC
D gene: -; J gene: TRBJ2-6; clone size: few; V gene: TRBV13; CDR3 protein: CASSLWATPSGANVLTF; CDR3 DNA: TGTGCCAGCAGCTTATGGGCCACCCCCTCTGGGGCCAACGTCCTGACTTTC
D gene: -; J gene: TRBJ2-2; clone size: many; V gene: TRBV12-3/TRBV12-4; CDR3 protein: CASPSSGSTGELFF; CDR3 DNA: TGTGCCAGCCCATCCTCGGGGAGTACCGGGGAGCTGTTTTTT
D gene: TRBD1; J gene: TRBJ1-2; clone size: many; V gene: TRBV6-1; CDR3 protein: CASSDRDRGGYTF; CDR3 DNA: TGTGCCAGCAGTGACCGGGACAGGGGTGGCTACACCTTC
D gene: -; J gene: TRBJ2-7; clone size: many; V gene: TRBV29-1; CDR3 protein: CSVEEGRTYEQYF; CDR3 DNA: TGCAGCGTTGAAGAGGGCAGAACCTACGAGCAGTACTTC
D gene: TRBD1; J gene: TRBJ2-5; clone size: many; V gene: TRBV28; CDR3 protein: CASSLLGQGKETQYF; CDR3 DNA: TGTGCCAGCAGTTTATTAGGACAGGGTAAAGAGACCCAGTACTTC
D gene: -; J gene: TRBJ2-7; clone size: many; V gene: TRBV20-1; CDR3 protein: CSARPSGSSYEQYF; CDR3 DNA: TGCAGTGCTAGGCCTTCCGGGAGTTCCTACGAGCAGTACTTC
D gene: TRBD1; J gene: TRBJ1-2; clone size: -; V gene: TRBV12-3/TRBV12-4; CDR3 protein: CASSSKSTGRGYTF; CDR3 DNA: TGTGCCAGCAGTTCGAAATCGACAGGGAGAGGCTACACCTTC
D gene: -; J gene: TRBJ1-5; clone size: many; V gene: TRBV4-1; CDR3 protein: CASSRNPSQREPQHF; CDR3 DNA: TGCGCCAGCAGCCGAAATCCGAGTCAGAGGGAGCCCCAGCATTTT
D gene: TRBD1; J gene: TRBJ1-2; clone size: many; V gene: TRBV7-2; CDR3 protein: CASSFQTGGFGYTF; CDR3 DNA: TGTGCCAGCAGCTTCCAAACAGGGGGCTTTGGCTACACCTTC
D gene: -; J gene: TRBJ1-5; clone size: many; V gene: TRBV5-1; CDR3 protein: CASSLDPGNQPQHF; CDR3 DNA: TGCGCCAGCAGCTTGGATCCCGGCAATCAGCCCCAGCATTTT